Listed below are T cell receptor beta chains from one sample, sequenced in a study of blood T cell repertoires in COVID-19. TCRdb's copy holds only in-frame clones and misses some; the assay was immunoSEQ multiplex PCR. The sample yields approximately 250,000 clones, about 80% seen once. Sequencing was carried out using peripheral blood. The receptors were gathered from a human donor in a cohort sampled during active COVID-19. Each CDR3 is given with its conserved first and last residue. Fields, in order: D gene, J gene, CDR3 length, V gene, clone size, CDR3 protein, CDR3 DNA. The D gene is left open where the match is weak. The size field is filled for only some rows; it gives once, few, many or a size class.

d_gene: -; j_gene: TRBJ1-2; len: 17; v_gene: TRBV12-2; abundance: -; CDR3aa: CASRSNRRGPLYYGYTF; CDR3nt: TGTGCAAGTCGCTCTAACCGGCGGGGACCCTTGTATTATGGCTACACCTTC
d_gene: TRBD1; j_gene: TRBJ1-1; len: 14; v_gene: TRBV27; abundance: once; CDR3aa: CASSRTGGVSEAFF; CDR3nt: TGTGCCAGCAGTCGGACAGGGGGGGTCTCTGAAGCTTTCTTT
d_gene: TRBD2; j_gene: TRBJ2-3; len: 15; v_gene: TRBV7-2; abundance: -; CDR3aa: CASSFGGAGTDTQYF; CDR3nt: TGTGCCAGCAGCTTCGGGGGGGCGGGCACAGATACGCAGTATTTT
d_gene: TRBD2; j_gene: TRBJ2-7; len: 14; v_gene: TRBV6-5; abundance: -; CDR3aa: CASRAPSGRYEQYF; CDR3nt: TGTGCCAGCAGGGCCCCTAGCGGGAGGTACGAGCAGTACTTC
d_gene: TRBD1; j_gene: TRBJ2-7; len: 17; v_gene: TRBV14; abundance: -; CDR3aa: CASSQSQGGLSFDEQYF; CDR3nt: TGTGCCAGCAGCCAATCCCAAGGGGGCCTGAGCTTCGACGAGCAGTACTTC
d_gene: -; j_gene: TRBJ1-5; len: 15; v_gene: TRBV6-2/TRBV6-3; abundance: once; CDR3aa: CASSSFSIDYQPQHF; CDR3nt: TGTGCCAGCAGTTCCTTTAGTATCGACTATCAGCCCCAGCATTTT
d_gene: TRBD2; j_gene: TRBJ2-7; len: 17; v_gene: TRBV9; abundance: -; CDR3aa: CASSVGLAGALGNEQYF; CDR3nt: TGTGCCAGCAGCGTAGGACTAGCGGGAGCCCTGGGCAACGAGCAGTACTTC
d_gene: TRBD2; j_gene: TRBJ2-1; len: 16; v_gene: TRBV5-1; abundance: -; CDR3aa: CASSLSSGSSYNEQFF; CDR3nt: TGCGCCAGCAGCTTGTCGAGCGGGAGCTCCTACAATGAGCAGTTCTTC
d_gene: -; j_gene: TRBJ1-6; len: 13; v_gene: TRBV6-4; abundance: -; CDR3aa: CASSDFINSPLHF; CDR3nt: TGTGCCAGCAGCGACTTTATCAATTCACCCCTCCACTTT
d_gene: -; j_gene: TRBJ1-4; len: 18; v_gene: TRBV4-3; abundance: -; CDR3aa: CASSQVWGLGAINEKLFF; CDR3nt: TGCGCCAGCAGCCAAGTTTGGGGGTTGGGGGCGATTAATGAAAAACTGTTTTTT
d_gene: -; j_gene: TRBJ2-1; len: 11; v_gene: TRBV18; abundance: many; CDR3aa: CASRVMNEQFF; CDR3nt: TGTGCCAGCCGGGTGATGAATGAGCAGTTCTTC
d_gene: TRBD1; j_gene: TRBJ1-3; len: 16; v_gene: TRBV5-1; abundance: -; CDR3aa: CASSRVQGAGGNTIYF; CDR3nt: TGCGCCAGCAGCCGCGTACAGGGGGCAGGCGGAAACACCATATATTTT